This TCR beta chain was profiled in a study of high-grade serous ovarian cancer treatment subgroups (dated by TCRdb to 2020 to 2023). Concerning the study at large: A mean of around 14,000 reads and about 7,500 unique TCR beta rearrangements per sample was generated by sequencing. The study examined TCR beta repertoires in high-grade serous ovarian cancer patients who were grouped under a laparoscopic triage algorithm by complete gross resection or by neoadjuvant chemotherapy response. The cohort comprised approximately 30 patients: approximately ten with no residual disease after primary surgery (R0), approximately ten excellent NACT responders, and approximately ten poor NACT responders. One primary tumor sample and two metastatic tumor samples were contributed by each patient, so that fewer than 95 samples were obtained in total.

Trimming takes 4 bases from V and 15 bases from J, and the germline ends sit 13 bases apart. CDR1 and CDR2 were assigned from the germline V gene as SNHLY and FYNNEI. From cysteine to phenylalanine, the CDR3 is 11 amino acids long. Only the CDR3 portion is preserved as DNA: 33 bases, with reading frame beginning at the first base. Comment on this clone: Which antigen it targets is not known. Base qualities were left out, and no much larger clone turns up one base away.

Study-wide conclusions, independent of this receptor: TCR clonal relatedness showed a positive correlation with neoantigen level and a trend toward positive correlation with copy number variation and mutation load from whole-genome sequencing. TCR repertoire analyses focused on CDR3; CDR1 and CDR2 were not analyzed. Spatial information was not captured by bulk tumor TCR sequencing, so insight into HGSC tumor complexity and diversity was limited. Repertoire similarity between tumors from the same patient ranged from about 0.11 to 0.8, while tumors from different patients showed almost no similarity.

The approximately 100 tumor samples underwent high-throughput TCR profiling using ImmunoSEQ. The original pipeline was this. Richness (unique productive sequences), clonality, evenness and relatedness were included as repertoire diversity metrics, and similarity between samples was assessed with the Bhattacharyya coefficient. Conclusions stayed consistent in a sensitivity analysis that left out TCRs with fewer than two reads. Not all clones reach the TCRdb copy of this immuneACCESS table, which keeps in-frame sequences only. Checked studies attribute under half of the gap to unresolved V genes and leave the rest unexplained. Clone size and V and J calls were adopted from that table, with D and trimming inferred from the DNA. This sample comprises thousands of clones, roughly four fifths of them detected only once. Roughly 18% of the sample belongs to the ten largest clones. Collection of tumor samples took place before definitive surgery or chemotherapy. The MD Anderson Biospecimen Extraction Resource handled genomic DNA extraction, while the MD Anderson Cancer Genomics Laboratory carried out the TCR sequencing.

The clonotype originates from a human donor with high-grade serous ovarian cancer. The V and J genes are TRBV2 and TRBJ2-1, with the D gene call left open. The sequenced sample was tumor tissue. The CDR3 in this case is CASSAYDLPFF. The DNA is as follows: TGTGCCAGCAGTGCCTACGACTTACCGTTCTTC.